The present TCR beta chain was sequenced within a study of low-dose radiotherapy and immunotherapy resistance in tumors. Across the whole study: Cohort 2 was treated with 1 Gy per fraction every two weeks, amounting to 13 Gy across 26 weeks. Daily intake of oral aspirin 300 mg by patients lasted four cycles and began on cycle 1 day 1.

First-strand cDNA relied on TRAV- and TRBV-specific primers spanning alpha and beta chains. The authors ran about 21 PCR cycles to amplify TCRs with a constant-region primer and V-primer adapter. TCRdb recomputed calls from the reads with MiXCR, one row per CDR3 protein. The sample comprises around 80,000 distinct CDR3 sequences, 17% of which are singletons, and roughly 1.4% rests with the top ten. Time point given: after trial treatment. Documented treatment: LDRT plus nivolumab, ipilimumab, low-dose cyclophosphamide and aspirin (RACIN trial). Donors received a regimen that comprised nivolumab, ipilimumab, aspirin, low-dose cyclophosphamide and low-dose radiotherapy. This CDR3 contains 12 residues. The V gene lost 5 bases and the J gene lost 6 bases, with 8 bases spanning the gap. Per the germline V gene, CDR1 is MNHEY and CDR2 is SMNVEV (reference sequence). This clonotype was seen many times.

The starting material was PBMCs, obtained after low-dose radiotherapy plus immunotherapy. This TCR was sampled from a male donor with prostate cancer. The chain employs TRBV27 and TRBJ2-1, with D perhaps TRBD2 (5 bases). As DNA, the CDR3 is TGTGCCAGCAGTCGGGGAACCAATGAGCAGTTCTTC. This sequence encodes CASSRGTNEQFF.